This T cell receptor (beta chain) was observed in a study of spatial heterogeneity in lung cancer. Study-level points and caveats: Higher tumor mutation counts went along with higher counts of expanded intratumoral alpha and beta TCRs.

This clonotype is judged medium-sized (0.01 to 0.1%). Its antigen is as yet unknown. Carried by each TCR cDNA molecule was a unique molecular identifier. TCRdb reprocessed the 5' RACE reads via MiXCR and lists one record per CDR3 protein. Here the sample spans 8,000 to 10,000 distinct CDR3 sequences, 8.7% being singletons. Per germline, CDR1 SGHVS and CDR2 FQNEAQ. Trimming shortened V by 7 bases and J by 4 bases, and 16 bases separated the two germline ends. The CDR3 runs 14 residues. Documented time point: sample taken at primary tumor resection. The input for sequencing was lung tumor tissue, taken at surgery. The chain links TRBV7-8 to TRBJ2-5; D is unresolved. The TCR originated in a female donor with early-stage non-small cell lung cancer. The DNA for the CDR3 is TGTGCCAGCAACCTACTCCCTCGAGGAGAGACCCAGTACTTC. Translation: CASNLLPRGETQYF.